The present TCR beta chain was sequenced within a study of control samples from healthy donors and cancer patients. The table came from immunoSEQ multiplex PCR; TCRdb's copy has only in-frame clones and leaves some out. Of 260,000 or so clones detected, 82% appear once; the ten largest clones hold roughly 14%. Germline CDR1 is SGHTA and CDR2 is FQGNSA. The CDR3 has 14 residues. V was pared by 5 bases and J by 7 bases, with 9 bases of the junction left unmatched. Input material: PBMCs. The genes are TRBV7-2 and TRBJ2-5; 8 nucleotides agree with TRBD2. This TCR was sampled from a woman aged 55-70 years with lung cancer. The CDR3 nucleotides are TGTGCCAGCAGCAGAGCAGCGGGGGCGGGGACCCAGTACTTC. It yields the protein CASSRAAGAGTQYF.